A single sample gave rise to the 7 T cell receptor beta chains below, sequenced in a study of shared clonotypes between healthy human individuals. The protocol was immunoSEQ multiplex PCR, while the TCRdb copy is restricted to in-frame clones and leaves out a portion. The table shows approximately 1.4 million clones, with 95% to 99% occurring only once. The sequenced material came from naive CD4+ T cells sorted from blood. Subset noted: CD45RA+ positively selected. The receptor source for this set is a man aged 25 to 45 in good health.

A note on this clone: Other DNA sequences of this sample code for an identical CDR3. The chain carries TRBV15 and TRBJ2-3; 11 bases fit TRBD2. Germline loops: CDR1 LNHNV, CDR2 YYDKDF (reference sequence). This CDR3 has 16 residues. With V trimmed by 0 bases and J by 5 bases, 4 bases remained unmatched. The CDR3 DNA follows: TGTGCCACCAGCAGAGATCTAGCGGGAGGCAGAGATACGCAGTATTTT. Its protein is CATSRDLAGGRDTQYF.

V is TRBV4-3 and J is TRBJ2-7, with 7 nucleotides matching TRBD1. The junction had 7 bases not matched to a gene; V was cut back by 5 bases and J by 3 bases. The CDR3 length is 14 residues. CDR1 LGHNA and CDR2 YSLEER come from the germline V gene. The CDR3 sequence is CASSVGQGVYEQYF. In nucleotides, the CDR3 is TGCGCCAGCAGCGTGGGTCAGGGGGTCTACGAGCAGTACTTC.

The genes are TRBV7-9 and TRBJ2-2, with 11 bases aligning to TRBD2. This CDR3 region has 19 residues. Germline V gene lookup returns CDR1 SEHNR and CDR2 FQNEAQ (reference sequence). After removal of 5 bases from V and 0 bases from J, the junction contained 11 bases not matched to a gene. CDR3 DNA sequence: TGTGCCAGCAGCCCTCGCCTGACTAGCGGGATTGCGAACACCGGGGAGCTGTTTTTT. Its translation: CASSPRLTSGIANTGELFF. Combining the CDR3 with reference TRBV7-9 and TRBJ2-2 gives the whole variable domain DTGVSQNPRHKITKRGQNVTFRCDPISEHNRLYWYRQTLGQGPEFLTYFQNEAQLEKSRLLSDRFSAERPKGSFSTLEIQRTEQGDSAMYLCASSPRLTSGIANTGELFFGEGSRLTVL.

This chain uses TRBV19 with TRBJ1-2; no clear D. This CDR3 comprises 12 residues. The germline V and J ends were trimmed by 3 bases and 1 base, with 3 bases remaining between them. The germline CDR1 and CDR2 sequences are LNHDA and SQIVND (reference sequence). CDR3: CASSINNYGYTF. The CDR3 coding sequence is TGTGCCAGTAGTATTAATAACTATGGCTACACCTTC. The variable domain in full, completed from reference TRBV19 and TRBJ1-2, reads DGGITQSPKYLFRKEGQNVTLSCEQNLNHDAMYWYRQDPGQGLRLIYYSQIVNDFQKGDIAEGYSVSREKKESFPLTVTSAQKNPTAFYLCASSINNYGYTFGSGTRLTVV.

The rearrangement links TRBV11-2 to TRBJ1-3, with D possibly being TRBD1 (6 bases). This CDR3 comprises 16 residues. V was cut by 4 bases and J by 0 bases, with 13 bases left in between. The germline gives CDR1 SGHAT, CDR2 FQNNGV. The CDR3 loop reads CASSSSARGSGNTIYF. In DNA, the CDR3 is TGTGCCAGCAGCTCAAGCGCCAGGGGCTCTGGAAACACCATATATTTT.

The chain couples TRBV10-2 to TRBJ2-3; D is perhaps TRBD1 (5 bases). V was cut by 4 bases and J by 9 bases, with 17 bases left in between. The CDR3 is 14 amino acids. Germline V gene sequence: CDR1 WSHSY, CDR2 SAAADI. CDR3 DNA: TGCGCCAGCAGTGCCCCAGGGTCGCTCGGGACGCAGTATTTT. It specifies CASSAPGSLGTQYF.

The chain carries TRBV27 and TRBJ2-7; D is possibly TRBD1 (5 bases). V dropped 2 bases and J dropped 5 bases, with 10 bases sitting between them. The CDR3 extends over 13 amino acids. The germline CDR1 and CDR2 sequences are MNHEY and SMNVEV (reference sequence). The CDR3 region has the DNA TGTGCCAGCAGTTTAGTTAAGGGGAACGAGCAGTACTTC. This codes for CASSLVKGNEQYF.